This is a list of T cell receptor beta chains from one sample in a study of Graves' ophthalmopathy and Graves' hyperthyroidism. Via MiXCR, TCRdb re-called the multiplex PCR reads, giving one row per CDR3 protein. The sample has around 600,000 distinct CDR3 sequences; about two fifths are singletons. The sequenced sample was peripheral blood. These receptors came from an adult man with Graves' ophthalmopathy. Each CDR3 is given with its conserved first and last residue. Fields, in order: CDR3 protein, V gene, J gene, clone size. Size tells how often a clone was seen (once, few, many) or the class of an expanded clone, and some rows leave it out.

cdr3_aa: CASRTTYEQYF
v_call: TRBV27
j_call: TRBJ2-7
clone_size: many

cdr3_aa: CSDGPSYNSPLHF
v_call: TRBV29-1
j_call: TRBJ1-6
clone_size: once

cdr3_aa: CASSLARIGGTNEKLFF
v_call: TRBV7-2
j_call: TRBJ1-4
clone_size: NA

cdr3_aa: CASSALKNSPYEQYF
v_call: TRBV6-2/TRBV6-3
j_call: TRBJ2-7
clone_size: few

cdr3_aa: CASSPTTTANYGYTF
v_call: TRBV7-9
j_call: TRBJ1-2
clone_size: many

cdr3_aa: CSASNGRASDTQYF
v_call: TRBV20-1
j_call: TRBJ2-3
clone_size: NA

cdr3_aa: CSARVGNSNQPQHF
v_call: TRBV20-1
j_call: TRBJ1-5
clone_size: NA

cdr3_aa: CASSSGDRGLGTGELFF
v_call: TRBV19
j_call: TRBJ2-2
clone_size: NA

cdr3_aa: CASSTGGVVWDGYTF
v_call: TRBV7-9
j_call: TRBJ1-2
clone_size: NA

cdr3_aa: CSVEDLEGTGGYLNYGYTF
v_call: TRBV29-1
j_call: TRBJ1-2
clone_size: many

cdr3_aa: CASSLSRASSYEQYF
v_call: TRBV4-3
j_call: TRBJ2-7
clone_size: few

cdr3_aa: CSVVGQGSAFSGKTQYF
v_call: TRBV29-1
j_call: TRBJ2-5
clone_size: NA

cdr3_aa: CASSRETNEKLFF
v_call: TRBV6-5
j_call: TRBJ1-4
clone_size: few

cdr3_aa: CASSYGQGAPSYEQYF
v_call: TRBV10-3
j_call: TRBJ2-7
clone_size: NA

cdr3_aa: CSARDPGASGYTF
v_call: TRBV20-1
j_call: TRBJ1-2
clone_size: NA